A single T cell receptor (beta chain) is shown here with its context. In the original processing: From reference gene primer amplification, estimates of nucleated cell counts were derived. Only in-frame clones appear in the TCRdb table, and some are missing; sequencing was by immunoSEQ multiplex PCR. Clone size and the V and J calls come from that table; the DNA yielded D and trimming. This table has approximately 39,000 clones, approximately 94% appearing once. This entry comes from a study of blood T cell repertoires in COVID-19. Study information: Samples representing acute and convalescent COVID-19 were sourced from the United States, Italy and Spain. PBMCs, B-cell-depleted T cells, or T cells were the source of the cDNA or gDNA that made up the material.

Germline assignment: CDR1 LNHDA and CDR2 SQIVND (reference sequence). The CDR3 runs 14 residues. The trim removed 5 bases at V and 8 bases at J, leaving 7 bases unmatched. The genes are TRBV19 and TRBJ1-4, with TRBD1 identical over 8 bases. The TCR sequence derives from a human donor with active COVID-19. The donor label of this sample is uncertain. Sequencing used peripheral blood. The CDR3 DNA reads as TGTGCCAGTAGTGCTACAGGGGGTCGGGAAAAACTGTTTTTT. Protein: CASSATGGREKLFF.